The rows below give T cell receptor beta chains drawn from one sample of a study of type 1 regulatory T cells. TCRdb processed the reads anew with MiXCR; each CDR3 protein has one entry. The sample consists of some 89,000 distinct CDR3 sequences, 25% to 40% of them appearing once. Sequencing used CD4+ T cells, either the whole sample or a sorted fraction (not recorded which). Receptor source: a human donor in good health. Both conserved end residues are part of each CDR3. The D gene is left open where the match is weak. Only part of the rows carry a size: once, few, many, or a class if the clone is expanded.

d_gene: NA; v_gene: TRBV3-1; abundance: NA; j_gene: TRBJ1-2; CDR3nt: TGTGCCAGCAGCCAAGCCGGGCCTTCCTTACTGAGTGGCTACACCTTC; CDR3aa: CASSQAGPSLLSGYTF
d_gene: NA; v_gene: TRBV27; abundance: few; j_gene: TRBJ1-2; CDR3nt: TGTGCCAGCAGTGCCTCCACAAAAGTCTATGGCTACACCTTC; CDR3aa: CASSASTKVYGYTF
d_gene: NA; v_gene: TRBV4-2; abundance: NA; j_gene: TRBJ2-2; CDR3nt: TGTGCCAGCAGCCAAGTCAGACTAGGGAACACCGGGGAGCTGTTTTTT; CDR3aa: CASSQVRLGNTGELFF
d_gene: NA; v_gene: TRBV7-2; abundance: few; j_gene: TRBJ2-3; CDR3nt: TGTGCCAGCAGCTTACAGAGCGGGCGCACAGATACGCAGTATTTT; CDR3aa: CASSLQSGRTDTQYF
d_gene: NA; v_gene: TRBV19; abundance: few; j_gene: TRBJ2-2; CDR3nt: TGTGCCAGTCGCAAGGGACCGTTAATCACCGGGGAGCTGTTTTTT; CDR3aa: CASRKGPLITGELFF
d_gene: TRBD1; v_gene: TRBV10-3; abundance: NA; j_gene: TRBJ1-5; CDR3nt: TGTGCCATCGTATACAGGGGAGAAACGGAAAGCAATCAGCCCCAGCATTTT; CDR3aa: CAIVYRGETESNQPQHF
d_gene: NA; v_gene: TRBV12-3/TRBV12-4; abundance: NA; j_gene: TRBJ2-5; CDR3nt: TGTGCCCGCAGTGTCCTGGAGACCCAGTACTTC; CDR3aa: CARSVLETQYF
d_gene: NA; v_gene: TRBV4-2; abundance: NA; j_gene: TRBJ1-4; CDR3nt: TGTGCCAGCAGCCTAGAGTGGGATATGACCGAAAAACTGTTTTTT; CDR3aa: CASSLEWDMTEKLFF
d_gene: NA; v_gene: TRBV20-1; abundance: few; j_gene: TRBJ2-3; CDR3nt: TGCAGTGCTAGAGATGGTCGGGAGTTGGCAGATACGCAGTATTTT; CDR3aa: CSARDGRELADTQYF
d_gene: NA; v_gene: TRBV7-2; abundance: many; j_gene: TRBJ2-5; CDR3nt: TGTGCCAGCAGCTTACTGGAGACCCAGTACTTC; CDR3aa: CASSLLETQYF
d_gene: NA; v_gene: TRBV5-1; abundance: few; j_gene: TRBJ2-2; CDR3nt: TGCGCCAGCAGCTTGGATGGGGCCGGGGAGCTGTTTTTT; CDR3aa: CASSLDGAGELFF
d_gene: NA; v_gene: TRBV5-1; abundance: NA; j_gene: TRBJ2-1; CDR3nt: TGCGCCAGCAGCGACCAGACAGGACGGGATGAGCAGTTCTTC; CDR3aa: CASSDQTGRDEQFF
d_gene: TRBD1; v_gene: TRBV6-1; abundance: NA; j_gene: TRBJ2-7; CDR3nt: TGTGCCAGCATTGGGACAGGGGGCTTCTACGAGCAGTACTTC; CDR3aa: CASIGTGGFYEQYF
d_gene: NA; v_gene: TRBV6-5; abundance: NA; j_gene: TRBJ2-6; CDR3nt: TGTGCCAGCAGTTACTCTTACAGAAACACTGGGGCCAACGTCCTGACTTTC; CDR3aa: CASSYSYRNTGANVLTF
d_gene: TRBD1; v_gene: TRBV4-1; abundance: NA; j_gene: TRBJ2-5; CDR3nt: TGCGCCAGCAGCCTACACGATGGACAGGGGGAGACCCAGTACTTC; CDR3aa: CASSLHDGQGETQYF
d_gene: NA; v_gene: TRBV28; abundance: NA; j_gene: TRBJ2-1; CDR3nt: TGTGCCAGCAGTCCCGGGACTCGAGTGAATGAGCAGTTCTTC; CDR3aa: CASSPGTRVNEQFF
d_gene: TRBD1; v_gene: TRBV29-1; abundance: few; j_gene: TRBJ2-3; CDR3nt: TGCAGCGTAGGACAGGGGGCAGATACGCAGTATTTT; CDR3aa: CSVGQGADTQYF
d_gene: NA; v_gene: TRBV7-2; abundance: few; j_gene: TRBJ1-1; CDR3nt: TGTGCCAGCAGCATAACCCCGACGGCAGGCTCTGAAGCTTTCTTT; CDR3aa: CASSITPTAGSEAFF
d_gene: NA; v_gene: TRBV5-6; abundance: NA; j_gene: TRBJ2-7; CDR3nt: TGTGCCAGCAGCTGGAGGGGCTCCTACGAGCAGTACTTC; CDR3aa: CASSWRGSYEQYF
d_gene: TRBD1; v_gene: TRBV6-1; abundance: NA; j_gene: TRBJ2-1; CDR3nt: TGTGCCAGCAGTGAAGCAAGTCCCGGGACAGGGTGGAATGAGCAGTTCTTC; CDR3aa: CASSEASPGTGWNEQFF
d_gene: NA; v_gene: TRBV10-3; abundance: NA; j_gene: TRBJ2-1; CDR3nt: TGTGCCATCAGTGAGTCTGGCGGGATTGAGCAGTTCTTC; CDR3aa: CAISESGGIEQFF
d_gene: NA; v_gene: TRBV29-1; abundance: NA; j_gene: TRBJ2-7; CDR3nt: TGCAGCGCCCTAGGGACCTACGAGCAGTACTTC; CDR3aa: CSALGTYEQYF
d_gene: NA; v_gene: TRBV5-1; abundance: few; j_gene: TRBJ2-5; CDR3nt: TGCGCCACCCATCTGGGACCAGGGGTCCAAGAGACCCAGTACTTC; CDR3aa: CATHLGPGVQETQYF
d_gene: NA; v_gene: TRBV3-1; abundance: NA; j_gene: TRBJ1-6; CDR3nt: TGTGCCAGCAGCCAAGTCTACAATTCACCCCTCCACTTT; CDR3aa: CASSQVYNSPLHF
d_gene: NA; v_gene: TRBV19; abundance: NA; j_gene: TRBJ2-5; CDR3nt: TGTGCCAGTAGTCCGTCGGGGGCCGTAGTCGGGGAGACCCAGTACTTC; CDR3aa: CASSPSGAVVGETQYF
d_gene: TRBD1; v_gene: TRBV20-1; abundance: NA; j_gene: TRBJ1-5; CDR3nt: TGCAGTGCTAGAGATGCGGGACAGGATAGCAATCAGCCCCAGCATTTT; CDR3aa: CSARDAGQDSNQPQHF
d_gene: NA; v_gene: TRBV10-3; abundance: NA; j_gene: TRBJ2-2; CDR3nt: TGTGCCATCAGTGAGTCTGGGTCCCAGAACACCGGGGAGCTGTTTTTT; CDR3aa: CAISESGSQNTGELFF
d_gene: NA; v_gene: TRBV5-1; abundance: NA; j_gene: TRBJ2-1; CDR3nt: TGCGCCAGCAGCTTGGTAGGAGACCCCTCCTACAATGAGCAGTTCTTC; CDR3aa: CASSLVGDPSYNEQFF
d_gene: TRBD2; v_gene: TRBV11-2; abundance: few; j_gene: TRBJ2-3; CDR3nt: TGTGCCAGCAGTCAAAGCGGGGGGACCGGGGATACGCAGTATTTT; CDR3aa: CASSQSGGTGDTQYF
d_gene: NA; v_gene: TRBV14; abundance: few; j_gene: TRBJ1-6; CDR3nt: TGTGCCAGCACCCGGGGGGGGCTGAGTAATTCACCCCTCCACTTT; CDR3aa: CASTRGGLSNSPLHF
d_gene: NA; v_gene: TRBV19; abundance: NA; j_gene: TRBJ2-7; CDR3nt: TGTGCCAGTAGTTCGGCCTACGAGCAGTACTTC; CDR3aa: CASSSAYEQYF
d_gene: NA; v_gene: TRBV6-2/TRBV6-3; abundance: few; j_gene: TRBJ2-1; CDR3nt: TGTGCCAGCAGTCCACCTACTCGGGGTGGACCCAATGAGCAGTTCTTC; CDR3aa: CASSPPTRGGPNEQFF
d_gene: TRBD2; v_gene: TRBV19; abundance: NA; j_gene: TRBJ2-2; CDR3nt: TGTGCCAGTAGTTGGACTAGCGGGAGTTCCGGGGAGCTGTTTTTT; CDR3aa: CASSWTSGSSGELFF
d_gene: NA; v_gene: TRBV29-1; abundance: NA; j_gene: TRBJ2-7; CDR3nt: TGCAGCGTCGATACAGGGTTGAGCGAGCAGTACTTC; CDR3aa: CSVDTGLSEQYF
d_gene: TRBD1; v_gene: TRBV5-1; abundance: few; j_gene: TRBJ1-1; CDR3nt: TGCGCCAGCAGCTTGGTCAGCCCCGGACAGGGGGATTCTTTTGGCACTGAAGCTTTCTTT; CDR3aa: CASSLVSPGQGDSFGTEAFF
d_gene: NA; v_gene: TRBV5-1; abundance: NA; j_gene: TRBJ2-3; CDR3nt: TGCGCCAGCAGCTTGGGAAAGGCTGGCACAGATACGCAGTATTTT; CDR3aa: CASSLGKAGTDTQYF
d_gene: NA; v_gene: TRBV19; abundance: NA; j_gene: TRBJ2-2; CDR3nt: TGTGCCAGTAGTATAGTAGGCGCTTCGAACACCCGGGAGCTGTTTTTT; CDR3aa: CASSIVGASNTRELFF
d_gene: NA; v_gene: TRBV12-5; abundance: NA; j_gene: TRBJ1-2; CDR3nt: TGTGCTAGTGGATATACTCCAGGTGATGGCTACACCTTC; CDR3aa: CASGYTPGDGYTF
d_gene: NA; v_gene: TRBV6-1; abundance: NA; j_gene: TRBJ1-3; CDR3nt: TGTGCCAGCAGTCCCGGGACATTCGGAAACACCATATATTTT; CDR3aa: CASSPGTFGNTIYF
d_gene: TRBD1; v_gene: TRBV20-1; abundance: NA; j_gene: TRBJ2-3; CDR3nt: TGCAGTGCTAGAGGACAGGGGTTGTCAGATACGCAGTATTTT; CDR3aa: CSARGQGLSDTQYF
d_gene: TRBD2; v_gene: TRBV28; abundance: NA; j_gene: TRBJ2-5; CDR3nt: TGTGCCAGCAGCACACCTGGACTAGCGGGAGGAGGAGAGACCCAGTACTTC; CDR3aa: CASSTPGLAGGGETQYF
d_gene: TRBD2; v_gene: TRBV20-1; abundance: NA; j_gene: TRBJ2-1; CDR3nt: TGCAGTGCTAGACCTTATGGCGGGAGCCACAATGAGCAGTTCTTC; CDR3aa: CSARPYGGSHNEQFF
d_gene: NA; v_gene: TRBV7-9; abundance: many; j_gene: TRBJ2-1; CDR3nt: TGTGCCAGCAGCCCACCCCCGCGCCTCGGGAATGAGCAGTTCTTC; CDR3aa: CASSPPPRLGNEQFF
d_gene: TRBD1; v_gene: TRBV5-1; abundance: NA; j_gene: TRBJ2-7; CDR3nt: TGCGCCAGCAGCTTAACGGGACAGGCCTCCTACGAGCAGTACTTC; CDR3aa: CASSLTGQASYEQYF
d_gene: TRBD1; v_gene: TRBV5-1; abundance: few; j_gene: TRBJ2-3; CDR3nt: TGCGCCAGCAGCCCACCGGACAGGGGAGAGACAGATACGCAGTATTTT; CDR3aa: CASSPPDRGETDTQYF
d_gene: NA; v_gene: TRBV6-5; abundance: NA; j_gene: TRBJ1-1; CDR3nt: TGTGCCAGCAGTTATTCCGACAGGCGGGCTGAAGCTTTCTTT; CDR3aa: CASSYSDRRAEAFF
d_gene: NA; v_gene: TRBV5-1; abundance: few; j_gene: TRBJ2-1; CDR3nt: TGCGCCAGCAGCCTCCCTTCGGGCGTGGGCAATGAGCAGTTCTTC; CDR3aa: CASSLPSGVGNEQFF